This TCR beta chain was captured in a study of T cells in Graves' hyperthyroidism and ophthalmopathy (dated by TCRdb to about 2019). At the level of the whole study: Peripheral blood was sampled at the time of initial diagnosis, prior to any treatment. The approximately 98 discovery patients were randomly divided into training and test sets at a 7:3 ratio. To identify distinguishing TCR V-J signatures, a discovery cohort of roughly 100 patients was used, comprising some 45 with Graves' ophthalmopathy and 57 with stable Graves' hyperthyroidism. After blood sampling, hyperthyroidism patients were treated with methimazole at a starting dose of 30 mg daily, and ophthalmopathy patients were treated with high-dose intravenous methylprednisolone. The paper describes TCR Vbeta CDR3 sequencing of 140 or so peripheral blood samples, made up of 43 ophthalmopathy patients, around 78 hyperthyroidism patients and some 17 progressor patients. Prospective prediction of ophthalmopathy was tested in an independent validation cohort consisting of some 19 hyperthyroidism patients and 17 patients who later progressed to ophthalmopathy. Thyroid tissue and blood T-cell repertoires from over 5 Graves' hyperthyroidism patients were also compared in the study. Here is what the overall study found, with its caveats: Sample size was not statistically predetermined, and blinding of investigators to group allocation was not performed. In validation, the model predicted progression to ophthalmopathy with 60% to 71% sensitivity and around 72% specificity, a median of approximately 6.7 months before onset. Most expanded thyroid clonotypes (frequency above 0.001) were also found in blood, which suggests that blood repertoires may mirror thyroid immune responses. A model built on a 13 V-J signature distinguished ophthalmopathy from stable hyperthyroidism, reaching about 88% sensitivity and 81.08% specificity in cross-validation and 80%/75% in testing.

In the germline V gene, CDR1 corresponds to MNHEY and CDR2 to SVGEGT. The CDR3 sequence holds 19 residues, the cysteine and phenylalanine included. Only CDR3 DNA remains: 57 bases, in frame from the first base. The V end gives up 6 bases and the J end 0 bases, leaving 12 bases in the junction not matched to a gene. Moderately to severely active disease, a Clinical Activity Score of at least 3, a NOSPECS grade of at least 4, and a duration under 3 months were present in ophthalmopathy patients. Exclusion was applied to patients with uncontrolled infections, other autoimmune diseases, pregnancy or lactation. Diagnoses were based on clinical symptoms, serum thyroxine and TRAb, thyroid ultrasound and orbital computed tomography. PBMCs were separated from 10 ml of fresh peripheral blood using Ficoll-Paque density gradient centrifugation. Trizol reagent was used to extract total RNA, and RNA quality was then checked on an Agilent 2100 Bioanalyzer.

TCR beta CDR3 regions were amplified from RNA transcripts. The TCR CDR3 was subjected to a first round of RT-PCR using the HTBI primer set and the Qiagen OneStep RT-PCR kit. A second multiplex PCR round built the libraries, followed by size selection and purification. The libraries were sequenced on an Illumina HiSeq2000 using paired-end 100 bp reads. As for the original processing: SOAPnuke was used to process the raw data, with reads discarded if the reads contained adapters or uncalled bases, had a mean Phred below 15, or lacked an exact constant-primer or identifier match. High-quality paired reads were merged using COPE v1.2.5, and each unique nucleotide sequence was defined as a clonotype. Clonotypes were aligned to IMGT TRBV, TRBD and TRBJ reference segments using MiTCR v1.1. Analysis was restricted to V-J combinations with a frequency above 0.0001, which covered roughly 99% of repertoires. A TCS score was defined as the ratio of F50 (clonal expansion) to E x V (chaos), with BLOSUM62-based TCRdist applied between CDR3 peptides within each V-J. Welch's t-statistics and random forest reduced around 520 V-J features to 13, which were used in a naive Bayes classifier (R e1071). TCRdb reworked the public reads: Q25 trimming with fastp, MiXCR clone assembly, productive beta chains retained. A single entry per CDR3 protein holds the most common genes and DNA from its merged rows. The V and J calls follow TCRdb's processing rather than the paper's. In this sample the table shows about 520,000 distinct CDR3 sequences, approximately 25% of which occur a single time. The ten top clones hold over 9% of the sample.

On this clonotype: Its antigen remains undetermined. The sample holds no much larger clone one base away, and base qualities are not on file.

The specimen was blood. The V and J segments used are TRBV6-2 or TRBV6-3 and TRBJ1-6; TRBD1 fits 9 bases in the junction. This TCR was recovered from a woman aged 25-40 years with Graves' ophthalmopathy. The CDR3 here reads CASRRGTGKASSYNSPLHF. The bases are TGTGCCAGCAGAAGGGGGACAGGGAAAGCCAGCTCCTATAATTCACCCCTCCACTTT.